This T cell receptor beta chain is drawn from a study of HIV-infected children after antiretroviral therapy interruption. Looking at the study overall: Most children had recorded EBV and CMV exposure. Samples from the continuous-treatment group were taken at weeks 0, 48 and 150. The study's findings and limits: Minor non-naive CD45RA+ populations, like EMRA or stem memory, might contaminate naive sorts.

A 3' RACE protocol on RNA, with unique molecular identifiers, produced the TCR library. From the 3' RACE reads, TCRdb called clonotypes with MiXCR, one entry per CDR3 protein. The sample has some 38,000 distinct CDR3 sequences; approximately 7% are singletons. The treatment denotes: PENTA 11 planned treatment interruption arm or continuous ART arm. The CDR3 runs to 15 residues. Germline CDR1 MDHEN, CDR2 SYDVKM. V was clipped by 11 bases and J by 2 bases; unmatched bases: 13. This clonotype was observed at least ten times. What it recognizes is unknown. The clonotype originates from a pool of human donors with HIV. Sequencing used CD45RA+ CD4+ T cells from PBMCs, pooled from several time points, obtained from a donor given antiretroviral therapy, either interrupted or continuous. Regarding subset: naive CD4+ CD45RA+ CD45RO- T cells. The rearrangement joins TRBV28 to TRBJ2-7, with 9 nucleotides matching TRBD2. The CDR3 DNA reads as TGTGCCGCCGAGACTAGCGGTTGGAAGCCCTACGAGCAGTACTTC. It yields the protein CAAETSGWKPYEQYF. Full variable domain (remainder filled in from reference TRBV28 and TRBJ2-7): DVKVTQSSRYLVKRTGEKVFLECVQDMDHENMFWYRQDPGLGLRLIYFSYDVKMKEKGDIPEGYSVSREKKERFSLILESASTNQTSMYLCAAETSGWKPYEQYFGPGTRLTVT.